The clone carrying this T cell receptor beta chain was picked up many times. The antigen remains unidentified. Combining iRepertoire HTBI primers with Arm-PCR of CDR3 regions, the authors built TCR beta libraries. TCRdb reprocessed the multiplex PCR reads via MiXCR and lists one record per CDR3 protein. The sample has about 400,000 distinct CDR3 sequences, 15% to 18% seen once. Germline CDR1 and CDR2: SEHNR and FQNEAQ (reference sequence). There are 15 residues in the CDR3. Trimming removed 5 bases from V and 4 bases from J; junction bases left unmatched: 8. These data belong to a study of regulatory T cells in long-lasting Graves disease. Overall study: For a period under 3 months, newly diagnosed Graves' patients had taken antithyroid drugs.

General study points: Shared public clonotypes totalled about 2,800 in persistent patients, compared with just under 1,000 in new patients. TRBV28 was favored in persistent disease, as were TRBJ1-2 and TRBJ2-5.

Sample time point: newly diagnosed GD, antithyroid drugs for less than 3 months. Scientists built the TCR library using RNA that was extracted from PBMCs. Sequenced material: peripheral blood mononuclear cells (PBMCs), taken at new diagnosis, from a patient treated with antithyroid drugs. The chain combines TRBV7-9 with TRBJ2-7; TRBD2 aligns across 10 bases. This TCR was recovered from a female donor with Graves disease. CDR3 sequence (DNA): TGTGCCAGCAGCCCCTGGACTAGCGGAGTTTACGAGCAGTACTTC. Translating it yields CASSPWTSGVYEQYF.